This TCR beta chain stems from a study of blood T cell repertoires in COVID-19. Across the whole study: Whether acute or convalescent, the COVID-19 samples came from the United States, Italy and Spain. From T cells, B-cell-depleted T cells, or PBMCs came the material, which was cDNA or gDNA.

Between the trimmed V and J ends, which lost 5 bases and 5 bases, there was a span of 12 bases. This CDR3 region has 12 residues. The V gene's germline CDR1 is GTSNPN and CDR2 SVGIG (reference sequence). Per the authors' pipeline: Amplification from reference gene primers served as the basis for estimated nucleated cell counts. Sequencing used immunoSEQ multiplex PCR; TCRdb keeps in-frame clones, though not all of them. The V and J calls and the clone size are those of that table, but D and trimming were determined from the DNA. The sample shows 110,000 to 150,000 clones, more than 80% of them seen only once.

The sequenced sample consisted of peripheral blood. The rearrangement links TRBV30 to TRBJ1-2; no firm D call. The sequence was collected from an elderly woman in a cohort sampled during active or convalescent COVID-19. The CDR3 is CAWLDILYGYTF. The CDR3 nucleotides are TGTGCCTGGTTAGACATTTTATATGGCTACACCTTC.